Below, one T cell receptor (beta chain) is given with its context. Its antigen is not known. The sort gate was single viable CD3+CD4+CD8-CD45RO+ cells for memory CD4+ T cells. Serostatus was set by detecting CMV pp150, pp28, p38, p52 IgG. This entry comes from a study of memory CD4+ T cells and cytomegalovirus serostatus. About the study: Donors were healthy Belgian adults, some 10 CMV seropositive and around 23 seronegative. General study findings and limits: The CMV-associated TCR signature appears largely within the CD4+ memory repertoire.

The method was immunoSEQ multiplex PCR; TCRdb's version includes in-frame clones alone and lacks a portion of them. The sample lists 45,000 to 60,000 clones; roughly 72% were seen once. The V gene's germline CDR1 is SGHRS and CDR2 YFSETQ. The V gene lost 4 bases and the J gene lost 2 bases, with 12 bases spanning the gap. The CDR3 covers 14 residues. This receptor was identified in an adult in good health and CMV-seropositive. V and J are TRBV5-1 and TRBJ2-5, with D maybe TRBD2 (6 bases). What was sequenced was memory CD4+ T cells from blood. This CDR3 is CASSGEGRQETQYF. The DNA of the CDR3 is TGCGCCAGCAGCGGGGAAGGGAGGCAAGAGACCCAGTACTTC.